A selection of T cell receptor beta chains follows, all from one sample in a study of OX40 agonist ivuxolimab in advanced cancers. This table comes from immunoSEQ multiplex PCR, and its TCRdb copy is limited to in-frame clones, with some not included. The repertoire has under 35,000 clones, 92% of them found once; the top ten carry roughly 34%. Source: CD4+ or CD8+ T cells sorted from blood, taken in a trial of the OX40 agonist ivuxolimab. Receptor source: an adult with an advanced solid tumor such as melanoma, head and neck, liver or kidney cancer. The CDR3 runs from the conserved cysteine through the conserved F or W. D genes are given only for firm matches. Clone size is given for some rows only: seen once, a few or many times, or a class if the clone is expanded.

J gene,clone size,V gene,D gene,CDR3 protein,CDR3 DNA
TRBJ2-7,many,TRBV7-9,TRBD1,CASSGRGDRGHEQYF,TGTGCCAGCAGCGGAAGGGGGGACAGGGGCCACGAGCAGTACTTC
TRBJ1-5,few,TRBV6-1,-,CASSEGGEGQPQHF,TGTGCCAGCAGTGAAGGAGGTGAAGGTCAGCCCCAGCATTTT
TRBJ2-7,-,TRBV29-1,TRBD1,CSVTSGQGAYEQYF,TGCAGCGTTACCTCGGGACAGGGGGCGTACGAGCAGTACTTC
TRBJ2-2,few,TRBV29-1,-,CSVVIYGELFF,TGCAGCGTTGTAATTTATGGGGAGCTGTTTTTT
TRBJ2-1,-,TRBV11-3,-,CASSLGNEQFF,TGTGCCAGCAGCCTTGGGAATGAGCAGTTCTTC
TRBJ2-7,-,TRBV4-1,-,CASSATGSYEQYF,TGCGCCAGCAGCGCGACAGGTTCCTACGAGCAGTACTTC
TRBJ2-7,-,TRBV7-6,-,CASSLDPGPPPSYEQYF,TGTGCCAGCAGCTTAGACCCCGGGCCCCCCCCGTCCTACGAGCAGTACTTC
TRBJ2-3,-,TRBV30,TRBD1,CAWVDRADTDTQYF,TGTGCCTGGGTGGACAGGGCGGACACAGATACGCAGTATTTT
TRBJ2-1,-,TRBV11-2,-,CASSLEADSYNEQFF,TGTGCCAGCAGCTTAGAGGCGGATTCCTACAATGAGCAGTTCTTC
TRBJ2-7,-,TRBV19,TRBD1,CASSIGTGTIYEQYF,TGTGCCAGTAGTATTGGGACAGGGACCATCTACGAGCAGTACTTC
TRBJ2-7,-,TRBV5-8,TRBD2,CASSGAGVNEQYF,TGTGCCAGCAGCGGAGCGGGAGTAAACGAGCAGTACTTC
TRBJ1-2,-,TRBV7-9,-,CASSLTGGLGYTF,TGTGCCAGCAGCTTAACTGGGGGGCTCGGCTACACCTTC
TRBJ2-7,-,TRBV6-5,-,CASSYSDSHEQYF,TGTGCCAGCAGTTACTCAGATTCCCACGAGCAGTACTTC
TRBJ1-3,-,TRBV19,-,CASTLGQFSGNTIYF,TGTGCCAGTACCCTCGGACAGTTCTCTGGAAACACCATATATTTT
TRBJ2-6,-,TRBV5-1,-,CASSLVGGPGANVLTF,TGCGCCAGCAGCTTGGTCGGGGGGCCTGGGGCCAACGTCCTGACTTTC
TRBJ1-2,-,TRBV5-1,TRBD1,CASSLRGQGLYGYTF,TGCGCCAGCAGCTTGAGGGGACAGGGCTTATATGGCTACACCTTC
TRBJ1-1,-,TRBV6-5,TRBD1,CASRGDRALFEAFF,TGTGCCAGCAGAGGAGACAGGGCTCTTTTTGAAGCTTTCTTT
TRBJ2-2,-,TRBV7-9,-,CASRTGGDTGELFF,TGTGCCAGCAGAACAGGAGGGGACACCGGGGAGCTGTTTTTT
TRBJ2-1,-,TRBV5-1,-,CASRQRTNYNEQFF,TGCGCCAGCAGACAACGGACCAACTACAATGAGCAGTTCTTC
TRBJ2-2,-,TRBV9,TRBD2,CASSVGLAGRERELFF,TGTGCCAGCAGCGTAGGACTAGCGGGAAGGGAGAGGGAGCTGTTTTTT
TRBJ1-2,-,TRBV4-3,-,CASSQDNSGYGYTF,TGCGCCAGCAGCCAAGATAACAGTGGCTATGGCTACACCTTC
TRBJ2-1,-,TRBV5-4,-,CASSLGKLVLDRNNEQFF,TGTGCCAGCAGCTTGGGGAAGCTCGTTTTGGACCGGAACAATGAGCAGTTCTTC
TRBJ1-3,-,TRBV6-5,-,CASGVSGNTIYF,TGTGCCAGCGGAGTTTCTGGAAACACCATATATTTT
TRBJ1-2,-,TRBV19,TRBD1,CASSIQGAYYGYTF,TGTGCCAGTAGTATCCAGGGGGCGTACTATGGCTACACCTTC
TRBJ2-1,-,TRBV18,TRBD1,CASSRDRGSYNEQFF,TGTGCCAGCTCACGGGACAGGGGTTCCTACAATGAACAGTTCTTC
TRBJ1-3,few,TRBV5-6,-,CASSWAPEVDTIYF,TGTGCCAGCAGCTGGGCTCCTGAGGTGGACACCATATATTTT
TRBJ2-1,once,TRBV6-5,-,CASSYSNGGVYNEQFF,TGTGCCAGCAGTTACTCGAACGGCGGAGTCTACAATGAGCAGTTCTTC
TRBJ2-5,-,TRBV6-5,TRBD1,CASSPGQGYQETQYF,TGTGCCAGCAGTCCGGGACAGGGGTACCAAGAGACCCAGTACTTC
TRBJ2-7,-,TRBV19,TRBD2,CASSQLAAAYEQYF,TGTGCCAGTAGTCAACTAGCGGCAGCCTACGAGCAGTACTTC
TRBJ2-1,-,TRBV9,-,CASSVHDEGEQFF,TGTGCCAGCAGCGTCCATGATGAGGGAGAGCAGTTCTTC
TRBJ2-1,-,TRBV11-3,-,CASSLAHNEQFF,TGTGCCAGCAGCTTAGCCCACAATGAGCAGTTCTTC
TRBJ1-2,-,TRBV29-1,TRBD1,CSVEDPEGAWGYTF,TGCAGCGTTGAAGATCCCGAGGGGGCTTGGGGCTACACCTTC
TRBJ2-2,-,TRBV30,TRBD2,CAWGLAGFNTGELFF,TGTGCCTGGGGACTAGCGGGGTTCAACACCGGGGAGCTGTTTTTT
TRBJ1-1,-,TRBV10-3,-,CAISETGVNTEAFF,TGTGCCATCAGTGAAACTGGCGTTAACACTGAAGCTTTCTTT